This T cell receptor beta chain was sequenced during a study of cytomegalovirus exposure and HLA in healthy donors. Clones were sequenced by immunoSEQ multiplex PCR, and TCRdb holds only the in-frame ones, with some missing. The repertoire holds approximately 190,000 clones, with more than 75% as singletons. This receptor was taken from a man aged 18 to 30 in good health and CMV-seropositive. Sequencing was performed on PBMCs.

CDR3 loop: CASSYSRGTNQPQHF. Written as DNA, the CDR3 is TGTGCCAGCAGTTACTCGCGGGGAACGAATCAGCCCCAGCATTTT. The V call is TRBV6-5, the J call TRBJ1-5, with D unclear. V lost 0 bases and J 4 bases, leaving 10 bases between the germline ends. The CDR3 extends over 15 amino acids. Germline V gene sequence: CDR1 MNHEY, CDR2 SVGAGI.